The 14 T cell receptor beta chains below come from one sample, sequenced in a study of T-cell memory formation after mild COVID-19. TCRdb analysed the 5' RACE reads with MiXCR anew, one entry per CDR3 protein. This table holds 350,000 to 550,000 distinct CDR3 sequences, about a sixth found once. Input material: PBMCs or a T cell subset sorted from them (not recorded which). Receptors were obtained from a man between 18 and 29 years old who had mild COVID-19 (a few samples of this study predate the infection). Cell type and time point are not known.

The V gene is TRBV2, the J gene TRBJ2-3; D possibly uses TRBD1 or TRBD2 (5 bases each). Germline V lookup: CDR1 SNHLY, CDR2 FYNNEI. The CDR3 has 14 amino acids. V shed 7 bases and J shed 1 base, with 12 bases lying between them. CDR3 protein: CASMVGRGTDTQYF. CDR3 bases: TGTGCCAGCATGGTGGGGCGGGGCACAGATACGCAGTATTTT.

This clonotype was counted ten times or more. The chain carries TRBV18 and TRBJ2-7; possibly TRBD2 for D (5 bases). V lost 3 bases, J lost 6 bases, and 15 bases lay in between. Germline loops: CDR1 KGHSH, CDR2 LQKENI. The CDR3 sequence is 14 residues long. The CDR3 sequence is CASSPGVTLGEQYF. CDR3 bases: TGTGCCAGCTCACCCGGGGTGACGCTAGGCGAGCAGTACTTC. Full variable domain (outside the CDR3, taken from reference TRBV18 and TRBJ2-7): NAGVMQNPRHLVRRRGQEARLRCSPMKGHSHVYWYRQLPEEGLKFMVYLQKENIIDESGMPKERFSAEFPKEGPSILRIQQVVRGDSAAYFCASSPGVTLGEQYFGPGTRLTVT.

The chain is built from TRBV12-3 or TRBV12-4 and TRBJ1-1; weak D call: TRBD1 (5 bases). The CDR3 length is 15 residues. V dropped 3 bases and J dropped 0 bases, with 11 bases sitting between them. CDR3 nucleotides: TGTGCCAGCAGTTTCAGGGAAACCATGAACACTGAAGCTTTCTTT. This translates into CASSFRETMNTEAFF.

V usage is TRBV7-2 and J usage is TRBJ1-6; no firm D call. Germline V lookup: CDR1 SGHTA, CDR2 FQGNSA. V was cut by 3 bases and J by 8 bases, with 8 bases left in between. The CDR3 extends over 13 amino acids. The CDR3 DNA sequence: TGTGCCAGCAGCTTCTTTACGGATTCACCCCTCCACTTT. Translating it yields CASSFFTDSPLHF.

The sample holds a few counts of this clonotype. V is TRBV27 and J is TRBJ2-7; either TRBD1 or TRBD2 may supply D (5 bases each). The CDR3 sequence is 14 residues long. Germline lookup yields CDR1 MNHEY and CDR2 SMNVEV (reference sequence). V was pared by 6 bases and J by 4 bases, with 16 bases between. CDR3: CASSHGTAQYEQYF. The CDR3, as DNA: TGTGCCAGCAGCCACGGGACGGCGCAGTACGAGCAGTACTTC.

The chain employs TRBV5-6 and TRBJ1-6; unclear D gene. The CDR3 consists of 12 residues. Per germline, CDR1 SGHDT and CDR2 YYEEEE. Deletions cut 1 base from V and 11 bases from J, with 7 bases between. The CDR3 DNA follows: TGTGCCAGCAGCTTGCGGTTAGCACCCCTCCACTTT. It translates to CASSLRLAPLHF.

The sample holds one count of this clonotype. This may arise from a read error, as a much more abundant clone is one base away. The V gene is TRBV24-1, the J gene TRBJ2-1; the D gene is possibly TRBD2 (5 bases). Germline V gene data show CDR1 as KGHDR and CDR2 as SFDVKD. The CDR3 covers 12 residues. As DNA, the CDR3 is TGTGCCAGCGGTTCGGGATACACTGAGCAGTTCTTC. Translated, it gives CASGSGYTEQFF.

The V and J genes are TRBV6-2 or TRBV6-3 and TRBJ2-1, with 8 bases matching TRBD1. CDR3 size: 16 residues. The V segment lost 6 bases and the J segment 10 bases; nucleotides outside the gene matches: 17. The germline V gene encodes CDR1 MNHEY and CDR2 SVGEGT. CDR3 nucleotides: TGTGCCAGCAGCCCCCGGACAGGGCCCTCAATGGGCGAGCAGTTCTTC. Its protein is CASSPRTGPSMGEQFF.

This rearrangement joins TRBV7-6 to TRBJ2-1, with D uncertain. CDR3 length: 15 amino acids. V was cut by 6 bases and J by 0 bases, with 12 bases left in between. Germline V gives CDR1 SGHVS, CDR2 FNYEAQ. In DNA form, the CDR3 reads TGTGCCAGCAGGGCGGAGCTGAGCTCCTACAATGAGCAGTTCTTC. Encoded protein: CASRAELSSYNEQFF.

This chain joins TRBV28 and TRBJ2-4, with 7 bases that match TRBD1. The germline V gene encodes CDR1 MDHEN and CDR2 SYDVKM. The junction had 3 bases not matched to a gene; V was cut back by 6 bases and J by 7 bases. The CDR3 consists of 12 residues. The CDR3 sequence: CASRTGQNIQYF. Here the CDR3 DNA reads TGTGCCAGCAGGACGGGACAGAACATTCAGTACTTC.

As DNA, the CDR3 is TGCGCCAGCAGCCAAAAGTGGAGGGCTGGGGCCAACGTCCTGACTTTC. Residues: CASSQKWRAGANVLTF. J is TRBJ2-6 and V is TRBV4-3, with TRBD2 as a possible D gene (6 bases). Between the trimmed V and J ends, which lost 2 bases and 2 bases, there was a span of 10 bases. Per the germline V gene, CDR1 is LGHNA and CDR2 is YSLEER. This CDR3 has 16 residues.

This clonotype has a handful of counts. V gene TRBV28 combines with J gene TRBJ1-1; D gene ambiguous. V gave up 7 bases and J gave up 1 base, with 10 bases separating them. The CDR3 totals 13 residues. Germline CDR1 reads MDHEN; CDR2 reads SYDVKM. This chain's CDR3 is CASIGPQNTEAFF. The CDR3 region has the DNA TGTGCCAGCATAGGACCGCAGAACACTGAAGCTTTCTTT.

V gene TRBV5-1 combines with J gene TRBJ2-7, with D possibly being TRBD1 (5 bases). The ends were cut back, 3 bases at V and 0 bases at J, with 13 bases in the middle. The length of the CDR3 is 15 residues. The germline V gene has CDR1 SGHRS and CDR2 YFSETQ. As DNA, the CDR3 is TGCGCCAGCAGCTCCCGACCGGACACCTCCTACGAGCAGTACTTC. Translating it yields CASSSRPDTSYEQYF.

V is TRBV9 and J is TRBJ1-2, with unresolved D. Trimming removed 6 bases at V and 4 bases at J, with 19 bases between. This CDR3 region has 15 residues. Germline CDR1 and CDR2: SGDLS and YYNGEE. CDR3 loop: CASMTPHRFPYGYTF. The CDR3 DNA reads as TGTGCCAGCATGACCCCCCACCGCTTCCCCTATGGCTACACCTTC.